The clone carrying this TCR beta chain was found many times. CDR1 MDHEN and CDR2 SYDVKM come from the germline V gene. V lost 8 bases and J lost 1, with 15 bases in between. This CDR3 is built from 14 residues. The sample is drawn from a study of T cells in Graves' hyperthyroidism and ophthalmopathy. On the study more broadly: Sampling of peripheral blood happened at initial diagnosis, prior to any treatment.

There were TCR beta CDR3 regions amplified from RNA transcripts. Researchers ran a first-round RT-PCR on the TCR CDR3 using the HTBI primer set. Each CDR3 protein is one row after TCRdb ran MiXCR on the multiplex PCR reads. In the table there are 500,000 to 650,000 distinct CDR3 sequences, about 20% of which are singletons. The chain links TRBV28 to TRBJ2-7, with D hard to call. This receptor was identified in a man aged 40-49 years with Graves' ophthalmopathy. Sequencing used blood. The CDR3 region is CASSRRGASYEQYF. CDR3 DNA sequence: TGTGCCAGCTCGCGGCGAGGCGCTTCCTACGAGCAGTACTTC.